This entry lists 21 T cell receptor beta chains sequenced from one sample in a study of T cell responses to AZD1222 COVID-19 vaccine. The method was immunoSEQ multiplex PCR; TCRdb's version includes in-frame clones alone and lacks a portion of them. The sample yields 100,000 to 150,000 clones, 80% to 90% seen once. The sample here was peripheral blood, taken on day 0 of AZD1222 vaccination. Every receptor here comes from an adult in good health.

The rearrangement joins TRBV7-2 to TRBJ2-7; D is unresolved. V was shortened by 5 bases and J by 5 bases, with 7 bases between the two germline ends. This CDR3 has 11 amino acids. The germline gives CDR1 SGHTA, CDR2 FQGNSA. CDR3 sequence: CASSPLNEQYF. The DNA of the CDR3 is TGTGCCAGCAGCCCCCTTAACGAGCAGTACTTC. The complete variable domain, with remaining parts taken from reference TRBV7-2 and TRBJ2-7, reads GAGVSQSPSNKVTEKGKDVELRCDPISGHTALYWYRQSLGQGLEFLIYFQGNSAPDKSGLPSDRFSAERTGGSVSTLTIQRTQQEDSAVYLCASSPLNEQYFGPGTRLTVT.

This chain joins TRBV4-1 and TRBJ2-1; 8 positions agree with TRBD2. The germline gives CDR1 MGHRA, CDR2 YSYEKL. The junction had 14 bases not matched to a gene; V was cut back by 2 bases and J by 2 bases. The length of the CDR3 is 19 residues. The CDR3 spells CASSQLPPRTSRTYNEQFF. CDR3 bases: TGCGCCAGCAGCCAACTTCCCCCCAGGACTAGCCGAACCTACAATGAGCAGTTCTTC.

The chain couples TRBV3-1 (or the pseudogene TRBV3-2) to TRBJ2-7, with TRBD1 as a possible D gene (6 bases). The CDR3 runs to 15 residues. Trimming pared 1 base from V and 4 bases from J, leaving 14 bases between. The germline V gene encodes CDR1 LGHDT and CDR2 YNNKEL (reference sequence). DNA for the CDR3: TGTGCCAGCAGCCAAGGCCCGTCAGGGGAGTACGAGCAGTACTTC. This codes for CASSQGPSGEYEQYF.

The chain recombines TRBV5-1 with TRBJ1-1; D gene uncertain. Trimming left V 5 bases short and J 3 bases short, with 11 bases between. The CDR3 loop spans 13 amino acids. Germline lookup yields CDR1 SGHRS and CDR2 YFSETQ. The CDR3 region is CASSQNTDTEAFF. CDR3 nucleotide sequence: TGCGCCAGCAGTCAAAACACGGACACTGAAGCTTTCTTT.

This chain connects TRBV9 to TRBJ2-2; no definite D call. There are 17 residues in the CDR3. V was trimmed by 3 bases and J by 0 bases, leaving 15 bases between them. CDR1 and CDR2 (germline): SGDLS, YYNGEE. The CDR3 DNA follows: TGTGCCAGCAGCGCCTTGTCGGTCCAATCGAACACCGGGGAGCTGTTTTTT. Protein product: CASSALSVQSNTGELFF.

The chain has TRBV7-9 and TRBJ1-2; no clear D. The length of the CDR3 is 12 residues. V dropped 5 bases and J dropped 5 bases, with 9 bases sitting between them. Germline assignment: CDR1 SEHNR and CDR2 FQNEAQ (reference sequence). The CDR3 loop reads CASSLGHYGYTF. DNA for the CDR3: TGTGCCAGCAGCCTCGGGCATTATGGCTACACCTTC.

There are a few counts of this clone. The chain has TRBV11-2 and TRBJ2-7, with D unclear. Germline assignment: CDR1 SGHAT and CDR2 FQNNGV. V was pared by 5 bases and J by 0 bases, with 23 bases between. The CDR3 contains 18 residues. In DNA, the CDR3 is TGTGCCAGCAGCCCTCGTATGCTGGCGCTACACCGCTCCTACGAGCAGTACTTC. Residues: CASSPRMLALHRSYEQYF.

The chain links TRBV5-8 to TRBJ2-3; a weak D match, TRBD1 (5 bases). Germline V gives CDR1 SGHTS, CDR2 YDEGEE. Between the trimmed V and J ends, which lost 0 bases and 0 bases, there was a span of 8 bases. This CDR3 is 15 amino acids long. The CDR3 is CASSLVRASTDTQYF. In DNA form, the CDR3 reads TGTGCCAGCAGCTTGGTCAGGGCTAGCACAGATACGCAGTATTTT. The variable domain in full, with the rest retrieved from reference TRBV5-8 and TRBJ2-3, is EAGVTQSPTHLIKTRGQQATLRCSPISGHTSVYWYQQALGLGLQFLLWYDEGEERNRGNFPPRFSGRQFPNYSSELNVNALELEDSALYLCASSLVRASTDTQYFGPGTRLTVL.

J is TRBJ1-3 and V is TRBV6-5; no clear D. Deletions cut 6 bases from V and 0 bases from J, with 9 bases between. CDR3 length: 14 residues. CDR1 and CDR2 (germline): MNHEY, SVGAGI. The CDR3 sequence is CASSPPASGNTIYF. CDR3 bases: TGTGCCAGCAGCCCCCCGGCCTCTGGAAACACCATATATTTT.

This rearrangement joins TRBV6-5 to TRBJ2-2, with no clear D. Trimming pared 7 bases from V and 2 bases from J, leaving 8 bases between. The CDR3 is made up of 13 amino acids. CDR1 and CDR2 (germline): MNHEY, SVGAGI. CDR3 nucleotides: TGTGCCAGCACAATGGTAAACACCGGGGAGCTGTTTTTT. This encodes CASTMVNTGELFF.

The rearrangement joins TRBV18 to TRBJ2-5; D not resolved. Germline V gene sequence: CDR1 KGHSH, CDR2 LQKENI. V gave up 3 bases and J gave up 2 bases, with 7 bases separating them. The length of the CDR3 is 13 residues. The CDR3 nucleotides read TGTGCCAGCTCACCTAACTCTCAAGAGACCCAGTACTTC. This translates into CASSPNSQETQYF.

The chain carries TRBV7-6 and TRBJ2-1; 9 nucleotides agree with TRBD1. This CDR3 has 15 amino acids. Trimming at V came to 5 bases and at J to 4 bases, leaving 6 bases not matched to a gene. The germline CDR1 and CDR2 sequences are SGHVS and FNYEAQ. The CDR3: CASSITGGGYNEQFF. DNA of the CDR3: TGTGCCAGCAGCATCACAGGGGGCGGGTACAATGAGCAGTTCTTC.

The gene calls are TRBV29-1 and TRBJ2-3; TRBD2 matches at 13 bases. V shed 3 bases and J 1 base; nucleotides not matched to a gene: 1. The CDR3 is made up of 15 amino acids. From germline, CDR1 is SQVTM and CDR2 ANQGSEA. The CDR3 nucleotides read TGCAGCGTTGAGGGGACTAGCGGGGGCACAGATACGCAGTATTTT. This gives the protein CSVEGTSGGTDTQYF.

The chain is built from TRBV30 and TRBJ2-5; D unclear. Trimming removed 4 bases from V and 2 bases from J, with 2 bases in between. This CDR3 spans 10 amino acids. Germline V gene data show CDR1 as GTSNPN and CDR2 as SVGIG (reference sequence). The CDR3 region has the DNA TGTGCCTGGAAACAAGAGACCCAGTACTTC. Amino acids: CAWKQETQYF.

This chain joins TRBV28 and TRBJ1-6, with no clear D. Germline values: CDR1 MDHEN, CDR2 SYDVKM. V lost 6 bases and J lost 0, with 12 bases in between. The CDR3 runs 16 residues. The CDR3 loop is CASSLAASSYNSPLHF. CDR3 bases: TGTGCCAGCAGCCTAGCAGCGAGCTCCTATAATTCACCCCTCCACTTT.

In nucleotides, the CDR3 is TGTGCCAGCACTGTATCTTCCTACAATGAGCAGTTCTTC. Residues: CASTVSSYNEQFF. This rearrangement joins TRBV7-2 to TRBJ2-1; unclear D gene. This CDR3 is 13 amino acids long. Looked up from germline, CDR1 is SGHTA and CDR2 is FQGNSA. Trimming took 7 bases from V and 1 from J, leaving 8 bases between them.

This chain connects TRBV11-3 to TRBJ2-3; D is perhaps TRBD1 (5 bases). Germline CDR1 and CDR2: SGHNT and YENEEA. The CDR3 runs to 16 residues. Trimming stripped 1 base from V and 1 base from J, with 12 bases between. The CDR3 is CASSLGRSRGTDTQYF. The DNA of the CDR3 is TGTGCCAGCAGCTTAGGCCGCTCCAGGGGCACAGATACGCAGTATTTT.

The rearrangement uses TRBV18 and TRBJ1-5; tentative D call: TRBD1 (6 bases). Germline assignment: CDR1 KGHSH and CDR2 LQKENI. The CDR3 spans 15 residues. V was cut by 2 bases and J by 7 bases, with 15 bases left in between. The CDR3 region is CASSPDRSGAQPQHF. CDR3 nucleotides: TGTGCCAGCTCACCAGACCGGTCAGGGGCACAGCCCCAGCATTTT.

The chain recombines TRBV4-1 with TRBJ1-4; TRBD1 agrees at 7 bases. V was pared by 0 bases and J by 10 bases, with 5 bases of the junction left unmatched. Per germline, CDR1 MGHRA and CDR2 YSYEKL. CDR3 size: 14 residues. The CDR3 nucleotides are TGCGCCAGCAGCCAAGATGGAGGGGGCGGAAAACTGTTTTTT. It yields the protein CASSQDGGGGKLFF.

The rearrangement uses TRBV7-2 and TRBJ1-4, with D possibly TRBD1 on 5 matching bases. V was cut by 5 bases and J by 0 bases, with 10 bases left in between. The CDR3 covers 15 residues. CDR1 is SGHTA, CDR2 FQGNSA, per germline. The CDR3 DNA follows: TGTGCCAGCAGCGGGGGACCATCAACTAATGAAAAACTGTTTTTT. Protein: CASSGGPSTNEKLFF.

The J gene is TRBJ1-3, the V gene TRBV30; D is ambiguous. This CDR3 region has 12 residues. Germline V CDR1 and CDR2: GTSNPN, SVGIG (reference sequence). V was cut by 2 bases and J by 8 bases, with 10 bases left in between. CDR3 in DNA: TGTGCCTGGAGTCTGAAGTCGGACACCATATATTTT. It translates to CAWSLKSDTIYF.